This T cell receptor beta chain was captured by sequencing in a study of T-cell reconstitution after alpha-beta-depleted transplantation in children. This clonotype has ten or more counts. Molecular barcoding with unique molecular identifiers was used for the TCRbeta library. TCRdb re-derived calls from the PCR reads in MiXCR, one entry per CDR3 protein. The sample lists about 98,000 distinct CDR3 sequences, 6% to 9% occurring once. V shed 2 bases and J shed 2 bases, with 9 bases lying between them. Germline CDR1 reads MNHEY; CDR2 reads SVGEGT. CDR3 length equals 15 residues. V usage is TRBV6-2 or TRBV6-3 and J usage is TRBJ2-2, with D tentatively TRBD2 (6 bases). Material: PBMCs, obtained before TCRalphabeta/CD19-depleted stem cell transplant. The source is a boy under 10 years old with acute lymphoblastic leukemia, due to receive a stem cell transplant. CDR3 bases: TGTGCCAGCAGTTACGGAGGGGACAACACCGGGGAGCTGTTTTTT. This encodes CASSYGGDNTGELFF.